This note documents a single T cell receptor beta chain sequence. This clone occurred a few times. Its antigen is currently not known. Base qualities are missing; no much larger clone stands one base away. The library was prepared using the immunoSEQ multiplex PCR assay. This is the immuneACCESS table as TCRdb keeps it, with only in-frame sequences that have V and J called. A part of the clones is gone; compared with another copy, unresolved V genes explain less than half, and the rest is unexplained. The sample table lists roughly 16,000 clones, about 69% of them with a count of one. The ten most abundant clones make up 15% to 20% of the sample. The trim is 2 bases for V and 3 bases for J, with a gap of 7 bases between the germline ends. The CDR3 runs 13 amino acids, cysteine and phenylalanine included. Only the CDR3 portion is preserved as DNA: 39 bases, with reading frame beginning at the first base. CDR1 and CDR2 are read off the germline V gene (reference sequence) as MNHEY and SMNVEV.

The sample comes from a study of PD-1 and CTLA-4 blockade in melanoma (dated by TCRdb to the early 2020s). Concerning the study at large: In patients with melanoma, the researchers looked at the effects of CTLA-4 blockade versus PD-1 blockade on the CD8 T cell response that was melanoma-reactive.

The TCR originated in a human donor with melanoma. The sample consisted of CD8+ T cells from peripheral blood, taken before anti-PD-1 treatment. The V and J genes are TRBV27 and TRBJ1-2, with TRBD1 perhaps the D gene, on 5 matching bases. The CDR3 here reads CASSLGGYYGYTF. The bases are TGTGCCAGCAGTTTAGGGGGATACTATGGCTACACCTTC.